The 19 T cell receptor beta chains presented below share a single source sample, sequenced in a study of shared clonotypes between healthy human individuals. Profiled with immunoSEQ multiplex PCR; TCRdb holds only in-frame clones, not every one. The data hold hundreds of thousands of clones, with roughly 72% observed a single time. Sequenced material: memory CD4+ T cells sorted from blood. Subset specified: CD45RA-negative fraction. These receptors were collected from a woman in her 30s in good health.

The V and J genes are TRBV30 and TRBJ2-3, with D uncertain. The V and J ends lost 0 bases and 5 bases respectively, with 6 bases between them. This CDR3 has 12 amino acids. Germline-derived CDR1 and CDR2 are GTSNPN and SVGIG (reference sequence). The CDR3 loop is CAWSVRRDTQYF. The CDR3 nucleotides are TGTGCCTGGAGTGTACGGAGAGATACGCAGTATTTT.

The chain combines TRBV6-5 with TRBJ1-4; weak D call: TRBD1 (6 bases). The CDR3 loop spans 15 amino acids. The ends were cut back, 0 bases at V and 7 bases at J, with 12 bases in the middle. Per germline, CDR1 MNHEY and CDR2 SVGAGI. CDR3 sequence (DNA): TGTGCCAGCAGTTACTCTCAGGGGACCGTTGAAAAACTGTTTTTT. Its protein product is CASSYSQGTVEKLFF.

CDR3 coding DNA: TGTGCCAGCAGTGGATACCTACTGGGACTGCAGTATTTT. Protein sequence: CASSGYLLGLQYF. The chain recombines TRBV28 with TRBJ2-3; D is perhaps TRBD2 (6 bases). Germline CDR1 is MDHEN and CDR2 is SYDVKM. V lost 5 bases, J lost 11 bases, and 17 bases lay in between. This CDR3 has 13 amino acids.

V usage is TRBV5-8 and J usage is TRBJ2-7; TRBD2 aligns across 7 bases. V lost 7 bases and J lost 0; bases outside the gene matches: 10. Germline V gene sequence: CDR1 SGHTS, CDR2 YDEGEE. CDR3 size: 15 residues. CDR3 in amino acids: CASVNRDYVSYEQYF. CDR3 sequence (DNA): TGTGCCAGCGTAAACCGGGACTACGTCTCCTACGAGCAGTACTTC.

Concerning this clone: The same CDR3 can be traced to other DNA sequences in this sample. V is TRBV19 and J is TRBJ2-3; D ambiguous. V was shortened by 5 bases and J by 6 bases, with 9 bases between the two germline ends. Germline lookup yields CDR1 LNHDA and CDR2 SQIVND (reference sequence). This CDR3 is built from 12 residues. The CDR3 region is CASSPSTDTQYF. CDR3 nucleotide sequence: TGTGCCAGTAGTCCGTCTACGGATACGCAGTATTTT.

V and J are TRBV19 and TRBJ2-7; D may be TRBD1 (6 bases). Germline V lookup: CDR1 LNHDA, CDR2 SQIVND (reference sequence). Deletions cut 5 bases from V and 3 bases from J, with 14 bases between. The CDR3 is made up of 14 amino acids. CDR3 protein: CASSPGHRLYEQYF. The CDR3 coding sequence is TGTGCCAGTAGTCCGGGACACCGACTCTACGAGCAGTACTTC.

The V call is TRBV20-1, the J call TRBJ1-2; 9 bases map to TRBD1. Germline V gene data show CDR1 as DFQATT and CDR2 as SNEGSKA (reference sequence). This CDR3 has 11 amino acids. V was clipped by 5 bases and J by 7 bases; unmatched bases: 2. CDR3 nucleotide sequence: TGCAGTGCTGGGACAGGGAGTGGCTACACCTTC. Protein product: CSAGTGSGYTF.

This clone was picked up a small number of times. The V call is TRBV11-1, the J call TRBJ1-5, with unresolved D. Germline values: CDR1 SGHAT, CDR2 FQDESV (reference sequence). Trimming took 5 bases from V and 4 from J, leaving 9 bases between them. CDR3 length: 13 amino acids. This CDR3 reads CASSPDGNQPQHF. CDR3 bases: TGTGCCAGCAGCCCCGACGGTAATCAGCCCCAGCATTTT. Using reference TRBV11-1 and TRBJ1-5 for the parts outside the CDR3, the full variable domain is EAEVAQSPRYKITEKSQAVAFWCDPISGHATLYWYRQILGQGPELLVQFQDESVVDDSQLPKDRFSAERLKGVDSTLKIQPAELGDSAMYLCASSPDGNQPQHFGDGTRLSIL.

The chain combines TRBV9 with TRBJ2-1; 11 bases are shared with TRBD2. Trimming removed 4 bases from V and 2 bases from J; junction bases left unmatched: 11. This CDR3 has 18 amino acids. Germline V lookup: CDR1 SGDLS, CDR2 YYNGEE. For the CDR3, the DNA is TGTGCCAGCAGCTCCCGACTAGCGGGGCCAAGTACCTACAATGAGCAGTTCTTC. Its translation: CASSSRLAGPSTYNEQFF.

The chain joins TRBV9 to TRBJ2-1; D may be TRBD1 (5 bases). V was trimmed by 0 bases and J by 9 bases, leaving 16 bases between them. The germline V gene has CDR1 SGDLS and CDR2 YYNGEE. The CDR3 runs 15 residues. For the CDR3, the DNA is TGTGCCAGCAGCGTAGAGTCGGCAGGGCGCGGTGAGCAGTTCTTC. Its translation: CASSVESAGRGEQFF.

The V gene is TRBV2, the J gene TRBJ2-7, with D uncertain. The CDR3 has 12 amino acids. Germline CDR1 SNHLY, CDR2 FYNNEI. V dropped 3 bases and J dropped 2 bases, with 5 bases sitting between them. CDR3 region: CASSEGTYEQYF. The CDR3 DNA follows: TGTGCCAGCAGTGAGGGGACCTACGAGCAGTACTTC.

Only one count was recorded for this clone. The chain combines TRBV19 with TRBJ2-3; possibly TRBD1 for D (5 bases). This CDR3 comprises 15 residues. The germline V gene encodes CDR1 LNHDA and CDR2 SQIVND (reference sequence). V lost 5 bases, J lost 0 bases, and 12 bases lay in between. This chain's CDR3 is CASSGQPTSTDTQYF. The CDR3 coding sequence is TGTGCCAGTAGTGGACAACCAACCAGCACAGATACGCAGTATTTT. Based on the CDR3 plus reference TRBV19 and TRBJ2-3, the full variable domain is DGGITQSPKYLFRKEGQNVTLSCEQNLNHDAMYWYRQDPGQGLRLIYYSQIVNDFQKGDIAEGYSVSREKKESFPLTVTSAQKNPTAFYLCASSGQPTSTDTQYFGPGTRLTVL.

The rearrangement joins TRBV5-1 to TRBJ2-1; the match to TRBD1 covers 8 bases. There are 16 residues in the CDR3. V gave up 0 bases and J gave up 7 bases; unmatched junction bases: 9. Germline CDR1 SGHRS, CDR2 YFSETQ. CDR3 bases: TGCGCCAGCAGCTTGGAAATAATTGGACAGGGTAATGAGCAGTTCTTC. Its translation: CASSLEIIGQGNEQFF.

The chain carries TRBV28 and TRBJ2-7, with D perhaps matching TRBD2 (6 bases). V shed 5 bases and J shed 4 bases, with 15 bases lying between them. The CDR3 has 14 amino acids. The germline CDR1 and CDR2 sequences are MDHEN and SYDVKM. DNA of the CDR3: TGTGCCAGCAGTCCTCTAGCGAAGTGGTACGAGCAGTACTTC. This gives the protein CASSPLAKWYEQYF.

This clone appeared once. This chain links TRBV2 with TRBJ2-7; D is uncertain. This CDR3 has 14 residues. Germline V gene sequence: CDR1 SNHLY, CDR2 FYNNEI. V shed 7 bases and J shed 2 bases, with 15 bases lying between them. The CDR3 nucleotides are TGTGCCAGCAAGGCGACGGATCCAGCCTACGAGCAGTACTTC. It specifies CASKATDPAYEQYF.

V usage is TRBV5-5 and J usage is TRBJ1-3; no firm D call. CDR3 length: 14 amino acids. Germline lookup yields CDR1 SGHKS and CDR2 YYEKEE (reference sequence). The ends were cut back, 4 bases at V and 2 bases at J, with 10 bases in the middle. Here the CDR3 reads CASSTTRPGNTIYF. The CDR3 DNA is TGTGCCAGCAGCACAACAAGGCCTGGAAACACCATATATTTT.

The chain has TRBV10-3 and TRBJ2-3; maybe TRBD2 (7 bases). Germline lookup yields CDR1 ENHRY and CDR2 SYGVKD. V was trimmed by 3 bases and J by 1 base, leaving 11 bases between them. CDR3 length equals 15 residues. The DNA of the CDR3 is TGTGCCATCAGTGATGGGGGGGGCGGCACAGATACGCAGTATTTT. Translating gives CAISDGGGGTDTQYF.

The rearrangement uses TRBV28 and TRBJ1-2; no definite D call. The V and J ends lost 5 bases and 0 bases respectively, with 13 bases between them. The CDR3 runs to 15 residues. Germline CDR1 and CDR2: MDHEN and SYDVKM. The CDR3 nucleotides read TGTGCCAGCAGTGGCCCAGAGGGATCTAACTATGGCTACACCTTC. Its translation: CASSGPEGSNYGYTF.

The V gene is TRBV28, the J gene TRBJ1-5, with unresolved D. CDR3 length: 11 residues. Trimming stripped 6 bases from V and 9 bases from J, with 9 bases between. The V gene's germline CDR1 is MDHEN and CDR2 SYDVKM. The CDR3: CASRSLRPQHF. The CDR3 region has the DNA TGTGCCAGCAGAAGTTTGCGGCCCCAGCATTTT. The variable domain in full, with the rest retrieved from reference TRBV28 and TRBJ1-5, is DVKVTQSSRYLVKRTGEKVFLECVQDMDHENMFWYRQDPGLGLRLIYFSYDVKMKEKGDIPEGYSVSREKKERFSLILESASTNQTSMYLCASRSLRPQHFGDGTRLSIL.